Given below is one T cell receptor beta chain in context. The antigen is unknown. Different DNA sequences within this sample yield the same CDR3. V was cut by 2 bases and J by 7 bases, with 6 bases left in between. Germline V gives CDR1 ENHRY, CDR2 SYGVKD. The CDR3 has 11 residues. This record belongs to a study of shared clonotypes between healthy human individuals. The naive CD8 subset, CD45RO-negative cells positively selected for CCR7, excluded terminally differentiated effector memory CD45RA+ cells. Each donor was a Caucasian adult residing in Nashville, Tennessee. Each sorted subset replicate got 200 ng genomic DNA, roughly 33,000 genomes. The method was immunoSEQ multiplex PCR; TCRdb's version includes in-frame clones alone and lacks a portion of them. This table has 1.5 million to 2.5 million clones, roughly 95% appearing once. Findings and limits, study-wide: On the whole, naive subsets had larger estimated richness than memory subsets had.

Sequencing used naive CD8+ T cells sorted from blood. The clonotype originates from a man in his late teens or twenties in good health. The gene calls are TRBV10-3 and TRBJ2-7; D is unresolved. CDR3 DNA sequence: TGTGCCATCAGTGAGGGGGTGGAGCAGTACTTC. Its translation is CAISEGVEQYF.